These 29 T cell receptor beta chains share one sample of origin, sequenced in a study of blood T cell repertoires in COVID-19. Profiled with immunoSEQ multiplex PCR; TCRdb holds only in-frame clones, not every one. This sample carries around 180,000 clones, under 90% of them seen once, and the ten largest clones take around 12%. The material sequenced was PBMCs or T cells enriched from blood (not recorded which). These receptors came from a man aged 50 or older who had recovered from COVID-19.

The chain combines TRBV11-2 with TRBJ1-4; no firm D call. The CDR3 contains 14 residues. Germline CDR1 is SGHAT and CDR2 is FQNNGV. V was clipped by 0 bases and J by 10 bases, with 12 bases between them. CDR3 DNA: TGTGCCAGCAGCTTAGAAACAGTTCGGGGAAAACTGTTTTTT. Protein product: CASSLETVRGKLFF.

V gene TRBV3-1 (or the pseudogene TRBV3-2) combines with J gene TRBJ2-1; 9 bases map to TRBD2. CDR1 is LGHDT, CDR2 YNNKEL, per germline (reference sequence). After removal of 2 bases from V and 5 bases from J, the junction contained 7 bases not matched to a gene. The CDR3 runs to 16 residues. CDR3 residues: CASSQLLAGYNNEQFF. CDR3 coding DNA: TGTGCCAGCAGCCAATTACTAGCGGGCTACAACAATGAGCAGTTCTTC.

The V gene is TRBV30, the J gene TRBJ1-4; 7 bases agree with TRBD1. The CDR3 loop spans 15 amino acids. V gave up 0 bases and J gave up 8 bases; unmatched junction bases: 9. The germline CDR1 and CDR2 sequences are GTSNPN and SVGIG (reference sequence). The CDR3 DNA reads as TGTGCCTGGAGTGTCCTGACAGGGCGAGGGGAAAAACTGTTTTTT. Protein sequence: CAWSVLTGRGEKLFF.

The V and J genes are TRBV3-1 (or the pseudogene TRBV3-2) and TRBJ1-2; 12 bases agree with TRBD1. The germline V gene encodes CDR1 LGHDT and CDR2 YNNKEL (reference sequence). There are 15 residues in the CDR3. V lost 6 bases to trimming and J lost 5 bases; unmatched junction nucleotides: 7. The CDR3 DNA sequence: TGTGCCAGCAGTCAGGGACAGGGGGCATGGTATGGCTACACCTTC. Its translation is CASSQGQGAWYGYTF.

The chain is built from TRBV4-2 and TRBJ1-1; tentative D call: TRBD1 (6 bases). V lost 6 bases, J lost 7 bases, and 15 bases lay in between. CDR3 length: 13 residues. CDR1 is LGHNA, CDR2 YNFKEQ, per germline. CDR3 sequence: CASRPQGSGEAFF. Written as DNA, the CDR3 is TGTGCCAGCAGGCCACAGGGTTCCGGTGAAGCTTTCTTT.

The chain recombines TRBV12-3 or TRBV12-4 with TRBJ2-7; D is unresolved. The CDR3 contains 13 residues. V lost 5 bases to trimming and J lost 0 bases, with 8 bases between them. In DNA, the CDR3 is TGTGCCAGCAGTCGTCTCAGCTCCTACGAGCAGTACTTC. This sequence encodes CASSRLSSYEQYF.

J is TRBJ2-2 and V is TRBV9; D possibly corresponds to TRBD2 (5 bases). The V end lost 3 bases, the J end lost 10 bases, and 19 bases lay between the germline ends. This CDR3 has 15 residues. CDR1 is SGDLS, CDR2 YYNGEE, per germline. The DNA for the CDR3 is TGTGCCAGCAGCGCCGGAATGCGAGCGGTGCCGGAGCTGTTTTTT. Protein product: CASSAGMRAVPELFF.

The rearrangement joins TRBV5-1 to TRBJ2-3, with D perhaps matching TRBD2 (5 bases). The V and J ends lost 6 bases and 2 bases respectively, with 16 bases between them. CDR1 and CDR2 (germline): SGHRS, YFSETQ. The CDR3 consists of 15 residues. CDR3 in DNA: TGCGCCAGCAACCCGGGGTGGGAACCCACAGATACGCAGTATTTT. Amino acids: CASNPGWEPTDTQYF.

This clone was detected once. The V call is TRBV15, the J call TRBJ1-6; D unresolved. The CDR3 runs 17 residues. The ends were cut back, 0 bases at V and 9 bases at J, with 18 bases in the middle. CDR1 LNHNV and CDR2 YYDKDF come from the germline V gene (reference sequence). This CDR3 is CATSRDRMGRTSSPLHF. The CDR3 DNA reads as TGTGCCACCAGCAGAGATCGGATGGGCCGCACAAGTTCACCCCTCCACTTT.

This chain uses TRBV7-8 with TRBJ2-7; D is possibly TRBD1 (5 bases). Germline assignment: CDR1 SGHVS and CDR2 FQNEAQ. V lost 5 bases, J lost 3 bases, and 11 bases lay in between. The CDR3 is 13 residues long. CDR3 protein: CASSRTRGYEQYF. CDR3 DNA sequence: TGTGCCAGCAGCCGGACAAGGGGCTACGAGCAGTACTTC.

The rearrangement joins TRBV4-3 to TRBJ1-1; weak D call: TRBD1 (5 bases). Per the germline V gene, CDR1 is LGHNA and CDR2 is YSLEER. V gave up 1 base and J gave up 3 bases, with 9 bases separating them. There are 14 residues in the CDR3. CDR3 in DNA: TGCGCCAGCAGCCAAGGGCGGGGGGACACTGAAGCTTTCTTT. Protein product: CASSQGRGDTEAFF.

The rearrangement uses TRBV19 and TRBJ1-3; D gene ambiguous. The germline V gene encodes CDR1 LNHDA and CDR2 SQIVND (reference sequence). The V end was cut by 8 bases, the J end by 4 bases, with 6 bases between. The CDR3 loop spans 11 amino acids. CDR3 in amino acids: CASPSGNTIYF. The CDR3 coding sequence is TGTGCCAGTCCTTCGGGAAACACCATATATTTT.

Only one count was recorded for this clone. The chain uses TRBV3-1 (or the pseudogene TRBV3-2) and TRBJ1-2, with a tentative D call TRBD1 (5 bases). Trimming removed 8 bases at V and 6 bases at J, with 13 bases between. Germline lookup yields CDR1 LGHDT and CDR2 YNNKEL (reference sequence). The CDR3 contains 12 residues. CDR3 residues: CASRKEGNGYTF. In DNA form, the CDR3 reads TGTGCCAGCCGCAAGGAGGGGAATGGCTACACCTTC.

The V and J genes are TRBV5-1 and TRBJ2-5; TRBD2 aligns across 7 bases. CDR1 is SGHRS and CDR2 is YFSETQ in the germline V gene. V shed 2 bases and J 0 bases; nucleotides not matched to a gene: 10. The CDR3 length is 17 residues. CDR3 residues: CASSFGSQRGYQETQYF. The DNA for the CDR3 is TGCGCCAGCAGCTTCGGGTCCCAGCGGGGCTACCAAGAGACCCAGTACTTC. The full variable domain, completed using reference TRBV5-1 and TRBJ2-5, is KAGVTQTPRYLIKTRGQQVTLSCSPISGHRSVSWYQQTPGQGLQFLFEYFSETQRNKGNFPGRFSGRQFSNSRSEMNVSTLELGDSALYLCASSFGSQRGYQETQYFGPGTRLLVL.

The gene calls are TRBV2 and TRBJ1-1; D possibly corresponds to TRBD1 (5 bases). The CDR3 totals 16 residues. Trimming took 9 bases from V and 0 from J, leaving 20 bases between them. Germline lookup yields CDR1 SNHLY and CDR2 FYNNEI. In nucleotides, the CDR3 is TGTGCCAGTAAGGGGCAGACTCCCTCCATGAACACTGAAGCTTTCTTT. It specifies CASKGQTPSMNTEAFF. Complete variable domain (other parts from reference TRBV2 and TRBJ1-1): EPEVTQTPSHQVTQMGQEVILRCVPISNHLYFYWYRQILGQKVEFLVSFYNNEISEKSEIFDDQFSVERPDGSNFTLKIRSTKLEDSAMYFCASKGQTPSMNTEAFFGQGTRLTVV.

Written as DNA, the CDR3 is TGTGCCAGCACTGACTCGGACACCGGGGAGCTGTTTTTT. This translates into CASTDSDTGELFF. The chain couples TRBV2 to TRBJ2-2; D gene ambiguous. The germline V gene encodes CDR1 SNHLY and CDR2 FYNNEI. The CDR3 has 13 residues. V lost 7 bases and J 3 bases, leaving 9 bases between the germline ends.

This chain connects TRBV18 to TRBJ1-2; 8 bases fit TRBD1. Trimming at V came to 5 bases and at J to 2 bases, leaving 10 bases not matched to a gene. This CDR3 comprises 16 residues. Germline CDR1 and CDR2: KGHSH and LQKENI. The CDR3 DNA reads TGTGCCAGCTCATCGAACCTGGGACAGGCAAACTATGGCTACACCTTC. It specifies CASSSNLGQANYGYTF.

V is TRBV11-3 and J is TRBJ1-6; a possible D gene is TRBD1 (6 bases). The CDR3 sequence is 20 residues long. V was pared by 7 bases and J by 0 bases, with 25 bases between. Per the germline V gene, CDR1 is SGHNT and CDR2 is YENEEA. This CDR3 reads CASILSTGQSESSYNSPLHF. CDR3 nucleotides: TGTGCCAGCATCCTATCGACAGGACAGAGCGAAAGCTCCTATAATTCACCCCTCCACTTT. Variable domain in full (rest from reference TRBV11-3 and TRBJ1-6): EAGVVQSPRYKIIEKKQPVAFWCNPISGHNTLYWYLQNLGQGPELLIRYENEEAVDDSQLPKDRFSAERLKGVDSTLKIQPAELGDSAVYLCASILSTGQSESSYNSPLHFGNGTRLTVT.

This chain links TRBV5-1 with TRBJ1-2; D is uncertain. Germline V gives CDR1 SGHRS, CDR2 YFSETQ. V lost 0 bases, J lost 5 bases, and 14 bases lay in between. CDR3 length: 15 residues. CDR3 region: CASSLASGLGYGYTF. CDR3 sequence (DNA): TGCGCCAGCAGCTTGGCCTCGGGGTTGGGGTATGGCTACACCTTC.

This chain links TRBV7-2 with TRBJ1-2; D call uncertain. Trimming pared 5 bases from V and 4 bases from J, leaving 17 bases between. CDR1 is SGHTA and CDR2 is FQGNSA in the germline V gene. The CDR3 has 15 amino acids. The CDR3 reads CASSRPEGSLYGYTF. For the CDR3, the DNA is TGTGCCAGCAGCCGGCCGGAGGGCAGCCTCTATGGCTACACCTTC.

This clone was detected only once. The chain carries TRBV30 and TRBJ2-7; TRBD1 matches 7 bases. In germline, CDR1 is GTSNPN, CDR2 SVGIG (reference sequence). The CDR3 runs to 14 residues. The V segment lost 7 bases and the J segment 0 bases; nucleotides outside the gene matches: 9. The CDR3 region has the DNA TGTGCCTTACTTGACAGGGCCACCTCCTACGAGCAGTACTTC. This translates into CALLDRATSYEQYF.

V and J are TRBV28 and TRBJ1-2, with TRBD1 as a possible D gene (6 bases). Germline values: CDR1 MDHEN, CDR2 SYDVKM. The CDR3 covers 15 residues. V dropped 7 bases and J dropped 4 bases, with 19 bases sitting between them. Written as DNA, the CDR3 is TGTGCCAGCATTATGGCCGGACAGCCTTTCTATGGCTACACCTTC. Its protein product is CASIMAGQPFYGYTF.

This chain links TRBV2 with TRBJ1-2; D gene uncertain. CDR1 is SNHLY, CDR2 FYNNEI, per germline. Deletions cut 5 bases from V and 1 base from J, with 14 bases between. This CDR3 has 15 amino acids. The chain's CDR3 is CASSHQPTDNYGYTF. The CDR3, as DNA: TGTGCCAGCAGTCATCAGCCCACAGATAACTATGGCTACACCTTC.

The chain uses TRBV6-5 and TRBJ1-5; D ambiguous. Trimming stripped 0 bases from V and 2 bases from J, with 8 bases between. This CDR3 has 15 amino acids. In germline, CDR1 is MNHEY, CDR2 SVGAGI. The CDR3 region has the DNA TGTGCCAGCAGTTACTCTATCCCTGGCAATCAGCCCCAGCATTTT. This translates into CASSYSIPGNQPQHF.

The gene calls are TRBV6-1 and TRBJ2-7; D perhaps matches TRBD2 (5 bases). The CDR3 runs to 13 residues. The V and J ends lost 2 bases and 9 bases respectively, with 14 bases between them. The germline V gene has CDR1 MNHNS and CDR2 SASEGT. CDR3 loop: CASSELGLARQYF. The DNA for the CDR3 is TGTGCCAGCAGTGAATTGGGCCTAGCACGGCAGTACTTC.

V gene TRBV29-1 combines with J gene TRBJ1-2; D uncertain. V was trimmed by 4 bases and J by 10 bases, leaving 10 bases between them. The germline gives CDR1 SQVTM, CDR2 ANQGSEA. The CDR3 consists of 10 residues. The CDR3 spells CSVGERTYTF. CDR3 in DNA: TGCAGCGTTGGCGAGAGAACCTACACCTTC.

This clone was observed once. The CDR3 sequence: CASSLGLSGVGNQPQHF. For the CDR3, the DNA is TGCGCCAGCAGCTTAGGTTTGTCGGGGGTAGGCAATCAGCCCCAGCATTTT. This chain uses TRBV5-1 with TRBJ1-5, with D maybe TRBD1 (5 bases). V was clipped by 2 bases and J by 2 bases, with 17 bases between them. CDR1 and CDR2 (germline): SGHRS, YFSETQ. The length of the CDR3 is 17 residues.

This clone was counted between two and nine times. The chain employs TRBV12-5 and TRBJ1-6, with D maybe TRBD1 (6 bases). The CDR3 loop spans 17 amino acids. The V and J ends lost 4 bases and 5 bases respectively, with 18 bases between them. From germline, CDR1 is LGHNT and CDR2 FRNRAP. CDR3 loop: CASGSPHRQANNSPLHF. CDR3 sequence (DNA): TGTGCTAGTGGTTCTCCCCATCGACAGGCAAATAATTCACCCCTCCACTTT. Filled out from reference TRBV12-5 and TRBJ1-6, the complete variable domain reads DARVTQTPRHKVTEMGQEVTMRCQPILGHNTVFWYRQTMMQGLELLAYFRNRAPLDDSGMPKDRFSAEMPDATLATLKIQPSEPRDSAVYFCASGSPHRQANNSPLHFGNGTRLTVT.

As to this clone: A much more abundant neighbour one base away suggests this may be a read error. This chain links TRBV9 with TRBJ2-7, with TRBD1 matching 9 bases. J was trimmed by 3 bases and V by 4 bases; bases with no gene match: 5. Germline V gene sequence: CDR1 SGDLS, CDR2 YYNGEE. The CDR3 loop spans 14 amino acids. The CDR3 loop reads CASSPGTGFYEQYF. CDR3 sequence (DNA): TGTGCCAGCAGCCCCGGGACAGGGTTCTACGAGCAGTACTTC.